The 32 T cell receptor beta chains given below trace back to one sample, sequenced in a study of cytomegalovirus exposure and HLA in healthy donors. The PCR employed 60 Vbeta primers together with 13 Jbeta primers. Data came from immunoSEQ multiplex PCR; TCRdb stores just in-frame clones and leaves some out. The table includes about 110,000 clones, around two thirds detected once. Source material: PBMCs. The source is a man aged 50 or older in good health and CMV-seropositive.

The genes are TRBV11-2 and TRBJ2-7, with TRBD2 identical over 8 bases. The CDR3 is made up of 14 amino acids. The trim removed 3 bases at V and 1 base at J, leaving 2 bases unmatched. Germline assignment: CDR1 SGHAT and CDR2 FQNNGV. The CDR3 DNA reads TGTGCCAGCAGCTTTATAGCGGGATCCTACGAGCAGTACTTC. Encoded protein: CASSFIAGSYEQYF.

The rearrangement links TRBV19 to TRBJ2-2; 9 bases align to TRBD2. Germline-derived CDR1 and CDR2 are LNHDA and SQIVND (reference sequence). CDR3 length: 17 amino acids. J gave up 4 bases and V 5 bases, and 11 bases lay outside the gene matches. The CDR3 spells CASSSFGAGGSTGELFF. As DNA, the CDR3 is TGTGCCAGTAGTTCCTTCGGGGCGGGGGGGAGCACCGGGGAGCTGTTTTTT.

The V call is TRBV19, the J call TRBJ1-3; possibly TRBD1 for D (6 bases). There are 18 residues in the CDR3. Germline values: CDR1 LNHDA, CDR2 SQIVND (reference sequence). Trimming shortened V by 2 bases and J by 0 bases, and 17 bases separated the two germline ends. The CDR3 nucleotides are TGTGCCAGTAGTATATACCAGGGTTCAGGGGCCTCTGGAAACACCATATATTTT. Translating gives CASSIYQGSGASGNTIYF. The full variable domain, rest sourced from reference TRBV19 and TRBJ1-3, is DGGITQSPKYLFRKEGQNVTLSCEQNLNHDAMYWYRQDPGQGLRLIYYSQIVNDFQKGDIAEGYSVSREKKESFPLTVTSAQKNPTAFYLCASSIYQGSGASGNTIYFGEGSWLTVV.

The V call is TRBV5-1, the J call TRBJ1-1, with TRBD1 matching over 9 bases. This CDR3 spans 16 amino acids. CDR1 and CDR2 from the germline V gene are SGHRS and YFSETQ. The ends lost 0 bases at V and 2 bases at J; junction bases unmatched: 5. This chain's CDR3 is CASSLGTGAGNTEAFF. In DNA, the CDR3 is TGCGCCAGCAGCTTGGGGACAGGGGCCGGAAACACTGAAGCTTTCTTT.

The chain joins TRBV18 to TRBJ1-1; D uncertain. Trimming removed 5 bases at V and 2 bases at J, with 15 bases between. The CDR3 spans 15 residues. Germline lookup yields CDR1 KGHSH and CDR2 LQKENI. CDR3 sequence reads: CASSNQGGKNTEAFF. In DNA, the CDR3 is TGTGCCAGCTCAAACCAAGGCGGAAAAAACACTGAAGCTTTCTTT.

V and J are TRBV7-2 and TRBJ1-2; the D gene is possibly TRBD1 (5 bases). CDR1 is SGHTA and CDR2 is FQGNSA in the germline V gene. The CDR3 contains 15 residues. The V end lost 2 bases, the J end lost 4 bases, and 14 bases lay between the germline ends. This CDR3 is CASSLRGQGGYGYTF. CDR3 bases: TGTGCCAGCAGCTTAAGGGGTCAGGGCGGCTATGGCTACACCTTC. The entire variable domain, with the rest obtained from reference TRBV7-2 and TRBJ1-2, is as follows: GAGVSQSPSNKVTEKGKDVELRCDPISGHTALYWYRQSLGQGLEFLIYFQGNSAPDKSGLPSDRFSAERTGGSVSTLTIQRTQQEDSAVYLCASSLRGQGGYGYTFGSGTRLTVV.

The chain links TRBV4-2 to TRBJ2-7, with 7 bases matching TRBD2. J was trimmed by 2 bases and V by 1 base; bases with no gene match: 8. CDR1 LGHNA and CDR2 YNFKEQ come from the germline V gene. This CDR3 comprises 16 residues. In nucleotides, the CDR3 is TGTGCCAGCAGCCAAGCAAGAGGCGGGAGAGCCTACGAGCAGTACTTC. It specifies CASSQARGGRAYEQYF.

This chain connects TRBV18 to TRBJ2-3, with 8 bases aligning to TRBD1. After removal of 1 base from V and 2 bases from J, the junction contained 11 bases not matched to a gene. CDR3 length equals 18 residues. Per the germline V gene, CDR1 is KGHSH and CDR2 is LQKENI. As DNA, the CDR3 is TGTGCCAGCTCACCACTCATTTGGACAGGGCTAGACACAGATACGCAGTATTTT. Its protein product is CASSPLIWTGLDTDTQYF.

The CDR3 sequence is CASSIGQGAYEQYF. As DNA, the CDR3 is TGTGCCAGCAGCATTGGACAGGGGGCGTACGAGCAGTACTTC. The genes are TRBV5-5 and TRBJ2-7; 11 positions agree with TRBD1. The trim removed 4 bases at V and 4 bases at J, leaving 4 bases unmatched. Looked up from germline, CDR1 is SGHKS and CDR2 is YYEKEE (reference sequence). The CDR3 extends over 14 amino acids.

The chain is built from TRBV5-1 and TRBJ2-1, with 7 nucleotides matching TRBD1. CDR1 and CDR2 (germline): SGHRS, YFSETQ. The CDR3 has 13 residues. J was trimmed by 8 bases and V by 4 bases; bases with no gene match: 6. CDR3 DNA: TGCGCCAGCAGCCTCGACAGGGTCCATGAGCAGTTCTTC. Encoded protein: CASSLDRVHEQFF.

Comment on this clone: One end of the junction is discordant with germline, which a read error may explain. The CDR3 nucleotides read TGTGCCAGCAGCCAAGGAATGGGGACAGGCCCCACTGGGGCCAACGGCCTGACTTTC. Translating gives CASSQGMGTGPTGANGLTF. The chain uses TRBV14 and TRBJ2-6; 8 nucleotides agree with TRBD1. Germline V gene lookup returns CDR1 SGHDN and CDR2 FVKESK. This CDR3 is 19 amino acids long.

The chain carries TRBV2 and TRBJ2-1, with 9 nucleotides matching TRBD2. Germline values: CDR1 SNHLY, CDR2 FYNNEI. The CDR3 is 13 amino acids. V gave up 5 bases and J gave up 10 bases; unmatched junction bases: 6. CDR3 in amino acids: CASSRTSALEQFF. CDR3 coding DNA: TGTGCCAGCAGTCGGACTAGCGCTCTGGAGCAGTTCTTC.

For the CDR3, the DNA is TGCGCCAGCAGCACTAGCGGGGGGGGCACCGGGGAGCTGTTTTTT. Amino acids: CASSTSGGGTGELFF. The V call is TRBV4-1, the J call TRBJ2-2; the match to TRBD2 covers 13 bases. This CDR3 contains 15 residues. Germline V gene sequence: CDR1 MGHRA, CDR2 YSYEKL. V lost 5 bases and J lost 4; bases outside the gene matches: 1.

This chain links TRBV10-1 with TRBJ2-7, with a possible D match to TRBD1 (5 bases). V was shortened by 5 bases and J by 2 bases, with 10 bases between the two germline ends. CDR3 length: 13 residues. The germline V gene encodes CDR1 WNHNN and CDR2 SYGVQD (reference sequence). In nucleotides, the CDR3 is TGCGCCAGCAGTAGGGGTGCTACCTACGAGCAGTACTTC. Residues: CASSRGATYEQYF.

The chain recombines TRBV7-9 with TRBJ2-1, with 11 bases identical to TRBD2. CDR1 is SEHNR and CDR2 is FQNEAQ in the germline V gene (reference sequence). J lost 4 bases, V lost 8 bases, and 16 bases had no gene match. The CDR3 loop spans 18 amino acids. For the CDR3, the DNA is TGTGCCAGCCTAAGACGGGGACTAGCGGACGTTGTTTACAATGAGCAGTTCTTC. Amino acid sequence: CASLRRGLADVVYNEQFF.

This sequence joins TRBV5-1 and TRBJ2-3; 9 nucleotides line up with TRBD1. V shed 0 bases, J shed 3 bases, and the junction held 2 bases outside the gene matches. The CDR3 covers 15 residues. From germline, CDR1 is SGHRS and CDR2 YFSETQ. The CDR3 loop reads CASSLAGQGTDTQYF. In nucleotides, the CDR3 is TGCGCCAGCAGCTTGGCGGGACAGGGAACAGATACGCAGTATTTT. Drawing the rest from reference TRBV5-1 and TRBJ2-3, the complete variable domain is KAGVTQTPRYLIKTRGQQVTLSCSPISGHRSVSWYQQTPGQGLQFLFEYFSETQRNKGNFPGRFSGRQFSNSRSEMNVSTLELGDSALYLCASSLAGQGTDTQYFGPGTRLTVL.

The rearrangement links TRBV10-3 to TRBJ2-2, with 8 bases matching TRBD2. The V gene's germline CDR1 is ENHRY and CDR2 SYGVKD. CDR3 length: 15 residues. Trimming at V came to 5 bases and at J to 3 bases, leaving 5 bases not matched to a gene. CDR3 DNA sequence: TGTGCCATCAGTTTAAGCGGGAGAGACACCGGGGAGCTGTTTTTT. Protein: CAISLSGRDTGELFF.

CDR3 in amino acids: CASSFGSADTQYF. The CDR3 bases are TGTGCCAGCAGCTTTGGGAGCGCCGATACGCAGTATTTT. The chain carries TRBV7-2 and TRBJ2-3; possible D gene TRBD2, 5 bases. The V and J ends lost 3 bases and 6 bases respectively, with 10 bases between them. The CDR3 has 13 amino acids. Germline V lookup: CDR1 SGHTA, CDR2 FQGNSA.

This clone was found a few times. The CDR3 here is CASSLLSRGHEQYF. The CDR3 DNA reads as TGTGCCAGCAGTCTTTTGAGCAGAGGTCACGAGCAGTACTTC. The gene calls are TRBV2 and TRBJ2-7; D gene unclear. V was trimmed by 5 bases and J by 5 bases, leaving 16 bases between them. The CDR3 loop spans 14 amino acids. The V gene's germline CDR1 is SNHLY and CDR2 FYNNEI.

This clone came up a few times. J is TRBJ1-1 and V is TRBV28; TRBD1 agrees at 7 bases. The CDR3 spans 16 residues. The junction had 11 bases not matched to a gene; V was cut back by 6 bases and J by 1 base. In germline, CDR1 is MDHEN, CDR2 SYDVKM. The CDR3 reads CASSHRQGGSNTEAFF. CDR3 nucleotide sequence: TGTGCCAGCAGCCATCGACAGGGTGGTTCGAACACTGAAGCTTTCTTT. The full variable domain, in which reference TRBV28 and TRBJ1-1 provide the parts outside the CDR3, is DVKVTQSSRYLVKRTGEKVFLECVQDMDHENMFWYRQDPGLGLRLIYFSYDVKMKEKGDIPEGYSVSREKKERFSLILESASTNQTSMYLCASSHRQGGSNTEAFFGQGTRLTVV.

V gene TRBV29-1 combines with J gene TRBJ1-1; tentative D call: TRBD1 (5 bases). CDR3 size: 13 residues. Germline loops: CDR1 SQVTM, CDR2 ANQGSEA. Trimming stripped 6 bases from V and 1 base from J, with 12 bases between. The CDR3 DNA reads as TGCAGCGTCGGGGGACGTTCGAACACTGAAGCTTTCTTT. Protein: CSVGGRSNTEAFF. The full variable domain, its missing parts supplied by reference TRBV29-1 and TRBJ1-1, is SAVISQKPSRDICQRGTSLTIQCQVDSQVTMMFWYRQQPGQSLTLIATANQGSEATYESGFVIDKFPISRPNLTFSTLTVSNMSPEDSSIYLCSVGGRSNTEAFFGQGTRLTVV.

The chain combines TRBV7-2 with TRBJ1-6; D is ambiguous. The CDR3 runs to 14 residues. Germline CDR1 SGHTA, CDR2 FQGNSA. Trimming pared 1 base from V and 7 bases from J, leaving 8 bases between. This CDR3 reads CASSLGLQNSPLHF. The CDR3 nucleotides read TGTGCCAGCAGCTTAGGCCTACAGAATTCACCCCTCCACTTT.

The chain has TRBV5-4 and TRBJ1-4, with TRBD1 as a possible D gene (5 bases). Germline CDR1 and CDR2: SGHNT and YYREEE (reference sequence). Trimming stripped 7 bases from V and 8 bases from J, with 15 bases between. The CDR3 totals 13 residues. CDR3 bases: TGTGCCAGCCGCTACCGGCCAGGGGAAAAACTGTTTTTT. Its translation: CASRYRPGEKLFF.

This chain connects TRBV2 to TRBJ1-1, with 8 bases fitting TRBD1. The CDR3 has 17 amino acids. Germline-derived CDR1 and CDR2 are SNHLY and FYNNEI. V lost 8 bases, J lost 0 bases, and 14 bases stayed unmatched. The CDR3 nucleotides are TGTGCCAGCTACGGACCGGGACAGGTGAACATGAACACTGAAGCTTTCTTT. Its translation is CASYGPGQVNMNTEAFF. Looking up the rest from reference TRBV2 and TRBJ1-1 gives the full variable domain: EPEVTQTPSHQVTQMGQEVILRCVPISNHLYFYWYRQILGQKVEFLVSFYNNEISEKSEIFDDQFSVERPDGSNFTLKIRSTKLEDSAMYFCASYGPGQVNMNTEAFFGQGTRLTVV.

The chain combines TRBV5-4 with TRBJ2-3, with D maybe TRBD2 (6 bases). The CDR3 contains 14 residues. Germline CDR1 SGHNT, CDR2 YYREEE (reference sequence). Trimming removed 3 bases at V and 8 bases at J, with 16 bases between. The CDR3 sequence is CASSSGLIPATQYF. CDR3 in DNA: TGTGCCAGCAGCTCGGGACTGATCCCCGCTACGCAGTATTTT.

There are a few counts of this clone. This chain uses TRBV6-1 with TRBJ1-2; D gene unclear. Germline values: CDR1 MNHNS, CDR2 SASEGT. V lost 6 bases to trimming and J lost 6 bases, with 17 bases between them. The CDR3 is made up of 14 amino acids. CDR3 sequence (DNA): TGTGCCAGCAGCTACGTCGGAGGGATGGATGGCTACACCTTC. Protein sequence: CASSYVGGMDGYTF.

This clone occurred a few times. The J gene is TRBJ1-6, the V gene TRBV6-6; D is perhaps TRBD1 (5 bases). CDR1 MNHNY and CDR2 SVGAGI come from the germline V gene (reference sequence). The CDR3 has 15 residues. Trimming stripped 2 bases from V and 6 bases from J, with 11 bases between. Here the CDR3 reads CASSYLGDGNSPLHF. The CDR3 DNA reads TGTGCCAGCAGTTACCTAGGGGATGGTAATTCACCCCTCCACTTT.

This clone was counted a few times. This chain connects TRBV5-6 to TRBJ1-4, with TRBD1 matching 9 bases. Germline CDR1 reads SGHDT; CDR2 reads YYEEEE. V was pared by 1 base and J by 5 bases, with 6 bases of the junction left unmatched. The CDR3 spans 16 residues. This CDR3 reads CASSLRTGGGNEKLFF. The CDR3 DNA reads TGTGCCAGCAGCTTGCGCACAGGGGGCGGAAATGAAAAACTGTTTTTT. Filled out from reference TRBV5-6 and TRBJ1-4, the complete variable domain reads DAGVTQSPTHLIKTRGQQVTLRCSPKSGHDTVSWYQQALGQGPQFIFQYYEEEERQRGNFPDRFSGHQFPNYSSELNVNALLLGDSALYLCASSLRTGGGNEKLFFGSGTQLSVL.

This clone was counted between two and nine times. At the DNA level, this CDR3 is encoded by other sequences in the same sample as well. This rearrangement joins TRBV2 to TRBJ1-2; 8 bases agree with TRBD1. The CDR3 is 14 amino acids. The trim removed 5 bases at V and 4 bases at J, leaving 6 bases unmatched. Germline assignment: CDR1 SNHLY and CDR2 FYNNEI. Here the CDR3 reads CASSLDREVYGYTF. The DNA for the CDR3 is TGTGCCAGCAGTTTGGACAGGGAAGTCTATGGCTACACCTTC. The whole variable domain, filled in from reference TRBV2 and TRBJ1-2, reads EPEVTQTPSHQVTQMGQEVILRCVPISNHLYFYWYRQILGQKVEFLVSFYNNEISEKSEIFDDQFSVERPDGSNFTLKIRSTKLEDSAMYFCASSLDREVYGYTFGSGTRLTVV.

The chain employs TRBV12-5 and TRBJ2-5; D call uncertain. V dropped 1 base and J dropped 3 bases, with 9 bases sitting between them. The CDR3 length is 14 residues. Germline CDR1 LGHNT, CDR2 FRNRAP. CDR3 sequence (DNA): TGTGCTAGTGGTTTGGGGGCTGGTAAAGAGACCCAGTACTTC. This translates into CASGLGAGKETQYF. The whole variable domain, remainder taken from reference TRBV12-5 and TRBJ2-5, is DARVTQTPRHKVTEMGQEVTMRCQPILGHNTVFWYRQTMMQGLELLAYFRNRAPLDDSGMPKDRFSAEMPDATLATLKIQPSEPRDSAVYFCASGLGAGKETQYFGPGTRLLVL.

J is TRBJ2-5 and V is TRBV5-4; no reliable D call. In germline, CDR1 is SGHNT, CDR2 YYREEE (reference sequence). Deletions cut 0 bases from V and 1 base from J, with 4 bases between. The CDR3 runs 13 residues. The CDR3 sequence is CASSLDFQETQYF. CDR3 in DNA: TGTGCCAGCAGCTTGGACTTCCAAGAGACCCAGTACTTC.

The rearrangement joins TRBV30 to TRBJ1-3; a possible D gene is TRBD1 (5 bases). Per the germline V gene, CDR1 is GTSNPN and CDR2 is SVGIG (reference sequence). The CDR3 is 11 residues long. V lost 3 bases, J lost 7 bases, and 7 bases lay in between. Here the CDR3 DNA reads TGTGCCTGGAGCCGACAGAACACCATATATTTT. As protein: CAWSRQNTIYF.